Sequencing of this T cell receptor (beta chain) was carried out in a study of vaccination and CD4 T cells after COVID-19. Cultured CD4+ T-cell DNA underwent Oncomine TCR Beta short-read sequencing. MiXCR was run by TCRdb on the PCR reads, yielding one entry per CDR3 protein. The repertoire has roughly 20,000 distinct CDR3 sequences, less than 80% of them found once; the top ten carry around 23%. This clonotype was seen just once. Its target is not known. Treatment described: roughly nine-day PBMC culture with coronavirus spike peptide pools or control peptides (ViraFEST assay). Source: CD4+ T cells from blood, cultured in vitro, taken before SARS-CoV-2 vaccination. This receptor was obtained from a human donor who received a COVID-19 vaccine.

The CDR3 is CASSLGTNLNTEAFF. The CDR3 DNA follows: TGTGCCAGCAGCTTGGGCACCAACCTAAACACTGAAGCTTTCTTT. The rearrangement joins TRBV5-4 to TRBJ1-1; no clear D. This CDR3 is built from 15 residues. Trimming pared 0 bases from V and 2 bases from J, leaving 11 bases between. The germline V gene encodes CDR1 SGHNT and CDR2 YYREEE (reference sequence).